Presented here are 20 T cell receptor beta chains from one specimen sequenced in a study of cytomegalovirus exposure and HLA in healthy donors. With 60 Vbeta and 13 Jbeta primers, the PCR was carried out. Using immunoSEQ multiplex PCR, the repertoire was profiled, and TCRdb retains in-frame clones only, with some absent. Of around 100,000 clones listed, about 80% were seen once; the top ten hold more than 2%. The sequencing sample was made of PBMCs. The receptors were sampled from a man aged 45 to 65 in good health and CMV-seropositive.

This chain joins TRBV19 and TRBJ2-1, with a possible D match to TRBD1 (5 bases). Germline CDR1 LNHDA, CDR2 SQIVND (reference sequence). The germline V and J ends were trimmed by 3 bases and 5 bases, with 17 bases remaining between them. This CDR3 is built from 16 residues. The CDR3, as DNA: TGTGCCAGTAGTATGCGCCAGGGAACTCTTAACAATGAGCAGTTCTTC. Translation gives CASSMRQGTLNNEQFF.

The chain uses TRBV6-1 and TRBJ1-1; a possible D gene is TRBD1 (5 bases). This CDR3 contains 12 residues. V gave up 8 bases and J gave up 4 bases, with 11 bases separating them. The germline gives CDR1 MNHNS, CDR2 SASEGT. CDR3 nucleotides: TGTGCCAGCCTAGGGGCTGGCACTGAAGCTTTCTTT. Amino acid sequence: CASLGAGTEAFF.

The table lists this clone with a count of one. The chain employs TRBV7-2 and TRBJ2-7; D perhaps matches TRBD1 (6 bases). V shed 1 base and J shed 4 bases, with 11 bases lying between them. Per germline, CDR1 SGHTA and CDR2 FQGNSA. This CDR3 comprises 14 residues. CDR3 sequence: CASSLGGHDYEQYF. DNA for the CDR3: TGTGCCAGCAGCTTAGGGGGACACGATTACGAGCAGTACTTC.

The chain has TRBV7-8 and TRBJ1-1; D perhaps matches TRBD1 (6 bases). The CDR3 runs 16 residues. From germline, CDR1 is SGHVS and CDR2 FQNEAQ. V shed 2 bases and J shed 0 bases, with 13 bases lying between them. The CDR3 region is CASSLRGGLMNTEAFF. CDR3 DNA: TGTGCCAGCAGCTTAAGGGGGGGCCTTATGAACACTGAAGCTTTCTTT.

The rearrangement joins TRBV5-6 to TRBJ2-7, with 8 bases lining up with TRBD1. The CDR3 extends over 14 amino acids. From germline, CDR1 is SGHDT and CDR2 YYEEEE. J gave up 3 bases and V 2 bases, and 4 bases lay outside the gene matches. The CDR3 is CASSFGTGVYEQYF. The DNA for the CDR3 is TGTGCCAGCAGCTTCGGGACAGGAGTCTACGAGCAGTACTTC.

This clone was seen a few times. This chain connects TRBV5-6 to TRBJ2-3; 8 bases match TRBD2. Germline V gene lookup returns CDR1 SGHDT and CDR2 YYEEEE. The CDR3 runs 15 residues. V dropped 1 base and J dropped 4; count of bases not matched to a gene: 5. This chain's CDR3 is CASSLSAGGADTQYF. Written as DNA, the CDR3 is TGTGCCAGCAGCTTGTCGGCGGGGGGTGCAGATACGCAGTATTTT.

This rearrangement joins TRBV6-6 to TRBJ1-2; 11 nucleotides match TRBD1. The junction had 8 bases not matched to a gene; V was cut back by 6 bases and J by 8 bases. This CDR3 spans 14 amino acids. The germline CDR1 and CDR2 sequences are MNHNY and SVGAGI (reference sequence). The DNA for the CDR3 is TGTGCCAGCAGGATGATGGGACAGGGGGAAGGCTACACCTTC. Its translation: CASRMMGQGEGYTF.

This rearrangement joins TRBV30 to TRBJ1-2; no clear D. This CDR3 has 13 amino acids. CDR1 is GTSNPN and CDR2 is SVGIG in the germline V gene (reference sequence). The V end was cut by 0 bases, the J end by 2 bases, with 7 bases between. The CDR3 loop reads CAWSVVQNYGYTF. The CDR3, as DNA: TGTGCCTGGAGTGTAGTACAGAACTATGGCTACACCTTC.

J is TRBJ1-5 and V is TRBV6-1; no firm D call. The CDR3 sequence is 15 residues long. Trimming left V 5 bases short and J 3 bases short, with 14 bases between. Germline CDR1 and CDR2: MNHNS and SASEGT. CDR3 region: CASSMAARFNQPQHF. For the CDR3, the DNA is TGTGCCAGCAGTATGGCCGCTCGTTTCAATCAGCCCCAGCATTTT.

Note on this clone: A read error may produce the germline difference seen at one junction end. J is TRBJ1-1 and V is TRBV20-1, with D maybe TRBD1 (5 bases). The CDR3 has 11 residues. Germline CDR1 and CDR2: DFQATT and SNEGSKA (reference sequence). This CDR3 reads CRATEATEAFF. The CDR3 coding sequence is TGTAGAGCGACAGAGGCCACTGAAGCTTTCTTT.

This clone was detected a few times. The same CDR3 also results from other DNA sequences found in this sample. V and J are TRBV9 and TRBJ2-1; D is uncertain. CDR3 length: 14 residues. Trimming cost V 5 bases and J 0 bases, with 9 bases left between them. Per germline, CDR1 SGDLS and CDR2 YYNGEE. The CDR3 DNA follows: TGTGCCAGCAGACCACTGAGCTCCTACAATGAGCAGTTCTTC. This sequence encodes CASRPLSSYNEQFF.

The rearrangement joins TRBV4-1 to TRBJ1-2, with TRBD1 as a possible D gene (6 bases). The ends were cut back, 2 bases at V and 4 bases at J, with 11 bases in the middle. This CDR3 comprises 14 residues. In germline, CDR1 is MGHRA, CDR2 YSYEKL. The CDR3 spells CASSQSGTPYGYTF. The DNA for the CDR3 is TGCGCCAGCAGCCAATCCGGGACACCCTATGGCTACACCTTC.

This clone was counted a single time. This sequence joins TRBV6-6 and TRBJ2-1, with a possible D match to TRBD2 (5 bases). Germline V gene data show CDR1 as MNHNY and CDR2 as SVGAGI (reference sequence). There are 14 residues in the CDR3. V lost 0 bases and J 6 bases, leaving 9 bases between the germline ends. The CDR3 protein is CASSYSTTSNEQFF. CDR3 DNA: TGTGCCAGCAGTTACTCAACCACTAGCAATGAGCAGTTCTTC.

The genes are TRBV10-2 and TRBJ2-7; 9 nucleotides align to TRBD1. J lost 0 bases, V lost 2 bases, and 17 bases had no gene match. The CDR3 covers 20 residues. CDR1 is WSHSY and CDR2 is SAAADI in the germline V gene. The CDR3, as DNA: TGCGCCAGCAGTGAGCTGGGGTCGGGGACAGGGACCTTCAGCTCCTACGAGCAGTACTTC. This sequence encodes CASSELGSGTGTFSSYEQYF.

A few counts support this clone. The chain is built from TRBV10-2 and TRBJ2-1; 8 bases line up with TRBD2. Looked up from germline, CDR1 is WSHSY and CDR2 is SAAADI. The CDR3 consists of 16 residues. V was clipped by 2 bases and J by 9 bases; unmatched bases: 12. CDR3 nucleotides: TGCGCCAGCAGTGAGATTCGTGGGACTAGGGAAGGTGAGCAGTTCTTC. As protein: CASSEIRGTREGEQFF.

The V gene is TRBV28, the J gene TRBJ1-5, with D possibly matching TRBD1 (6 bases). This CDR3 contains 13 residues. Germline CDR1 is MDHEN and CDR2 is SYDVKM. Trimming shortened V by 10 bases and J by 7 bases, and 17 bases separated the two germline ends. The CDR3 reads CANQGRMGQPQHF. The DNA for the CDR3 is TGTGCCAACCAGGGGCGTATGGGACAGCCCCAGCATTTT.

The chain carries TRBV10-2 and TRBJ2-1; 9 positions agree with TRBD1. The V segment lost 7 bases and the J segment 7 bases; nucleotides outside the gene matches: 8. Germline CDR1 is WSHSY and CDR2 is SAAADI. The CDR3 is 14 residues long. CDR3 DNA: TGCGCCAGCAATATACAGGGGGCAGGGAATGAGCAGTTCTTC. Its translation is CASNIQGAGNEQFF.

The rearrangement joins TRBV2 to TRBJ2-3; a weak D match, TRBD2 (5 bases). Trimming stripped 3 bases from V and 9 bases from J, with 31 bases between. CDR3 length: 19 amino acids. Looked up from germline, CDR1 is SNHLY and CDR2 is FYNNEI. In nucleotides, the CDR3 is TGTGCCAGCAGTGAGCTTTTAGAGTATTTCCGGGAACCACGAGCGACGCAGTATTTT. It translates to CASSELLEYFREPRATQYF.

Only a few counts were recorded for this clone. This chain joins TRBV19 and TRBJ2-5; TRBD1 matches 9 bases. After removal of 6 bases from V and 4 bases from J, the junction contained 3 bases not matched to a gene. Germline CDR1 and CDR2: LNHDA and SQIVND (reference sequence). The CDR3 length is 13 residues. The CDR3 is CASRSDRGETQYF. CDR3 coding DNA: TGTGCCAGTAGATCGGACAGGGGAGAGACCCAGTACTTC.

The chain carries TRBV14 and TRBJ2-3; D not certain. V shed 2 bases and J shed 4 bases, with 4 bases lying between them. Germline assignment: CDR1 SGHDN and CDR2 FVKESK. The length of the CDR3 is 12 residues. The CDR3 loop is CASSQSSDTQYF. CDR3 coding DNA: TGTGCCAGCAGCCAATCCTCAGATACGCAGTATTTT.